The present entry profiles one TCR beta chain with its context. Its antigen is still unknown. CDR1 SQVTM and CDR2 ANQGSEA come from the germline V gene. Trimming pared 6 bases from V and 0 bases from J, leaving 33 bases between. This CDR3 spans 21 amino acids. The data are from a study of regulatory T cells in long-lasting Graves disease. Study-level background: New Graves' disease cases had less than 3 months of antithyroid drugs. General observations from the study: Fewer public clonotypes were shared by new patients (approximately 1,000) than by persistent patients (2,741).

Combining iRepertoire HTBI primers with Arm-PCR of CDR3 regions, the authors built TCR beta libraries. TCRdb processed the multiplex PCR reads anew with MiXCR; each CDR3 protein has one entry. The sample holds 450,000 to 500,000 distinct CDR3 sequences, roughly 15% seen once. Time point given: newly diagnosed GD, antithyroid drugs for less than 3 months. RNA extracted from PBMCs served as the sequencing template. This same sample was also part of a study on T cells in Graves' hyperthyroidism and ophthalmopathy. In that study: A 13 V-J signature model discriminated ophthalmopathy versus stable hyperthyroidism.

The specimen was peripheral blood mononuclear cells (PBMCs), collected at new diagnosis, from a patient treated with antithyroid drugs. V and J are TRBV29-1 and TRBJ2-1; TRBD2 is a possible D gene (6 bases). This TCR derives from a man aged 35-49 years with Graves disease. The CDR3 coding sequence is TGCAGCGTCCATGGGGGTTCGGGGAGGCGGAACCAACCTAGCTCCTACAATGAGCAGTTCTTC. This translates into CSVHGGSGRRNQPSSYNEQFF.